This T cell receptor (beta chain) comes out of a study of long-term antiretroviral therapy in people with HIV. Study outcomes and limitations: The repertoire was dominated at all time points by clones expanded before ART. CDR3 length ranges were narrower in HIV repertoires than in controls. The study found that diversity rose after ART but stayed below transplant donor controls. Viral resistance, ART adherence and therapy changes all lacked available data.

Germline CDR1 is GTSNPN and CDR2 is SVGIG (reference sequence). This CDR3 has 14 amino acids. V was cut by 4 bases and J by 7 bases, with 20 bases left in between. Samples were assayed with immunoSEQ v3.0 at survey level. Produced via immunoSEQ multiplex PCR; TCRdb's table is partial and in-frame only. This repertoire shows under 25,000 clones, about 80% found once; its top ten account for around 10%. This clone was picked up one time. What it recognizes is unknown. The TCR originated in a middle-aged woman with HIV. The chain links TRBV30 to TRBJ2-7; a possible D gene is TRBD2 (7 bases). Here the sequenced sample was unsorted PBMCs, taken 0.2 years after starting antiretroviral therapy. In DNA form, the CDR3 reads TGTGCCTGGACCTTCCGGGGGGCGTTGTGGGAGCAGTACTTC. This codes for CAWTFRGALWEQYF.